A single sample gave rise to the 18 T cell receptor beta chains below, sequenced in a study of tumor and adjacent non-tumor tissue in lung cancer. No cell sorting was done before RNA was extracted from the tissue. A modified ARM-PCR protocol with three rounds of nested PCR amplified TCRbeta. TCRdb reanalysed the multiplex PCR reads using MiXCR and keeps one entry per CDR3 protein. The repertoire consists of under 100,000 distinct CDR3 sequences, with around 57% occurring once and the leading ten covering roughly 14%. Sequencing was carried out using lung tumor tissue. The receptors were gathered from a man between 65 and 85 years old with non-small cell lung cancer.

Details on this clonotype: This may be a read error: a much more frequent sequence differs by one nucleotide. The chain couples TRBV5-5 to TRBJ2-3, with D uncertain. The V gene's germline CDR1 is SGHKS and CDR2 YYEKEE (reference sequence). The CDR3 is 15 residues long. The CDR3 loop reads CASSLVRDRTDAQYF. The CDR3 region has the DNA TGTGCCAGCAGCTTGGTCCGAGACCGCACAGATGCGCAGTATTTT. Using reference TRBV5-5 and TRBJ2-3 for the parts outside the CDR3, the full variable domain is DAGVTQSPTHLIKTRGQQVTLRCSPISGHKSVSWYQQVLGQGPQFIFQYYEKEERGRGNFPDRFSARQFPNYSSELNVNALLLGDSALYLCASSLVRDRTDAQYFGPGTRLTVL.

This clonotype was seen many times. This chain joins TRBV5-4 and TRBJ1-5; the D is unclear. CDR3 length equals 14 residues. Trimming took 4 bases from V and 3 from J, leaving 11 bases between them. Germline lookup yields CDR1 SGHNT and CDR2 YYREEE (reference sequence). The CDR3 DNA follows: TGTGCCAGCAGCCCGGACGGGTACAATCAGCCCCAGCATTTT. Its protein is CASSPDGYNQPQHF.

As concerns this clonotype: At one end the junction does not follow the germline gene, possibly because of a read error. The rearrangement joins TRBV28 to TRBJ1-6; D unresolved. Germline assignment: CDR1 MDHEN and CDR2 SYDVKM. The CDR3 extends over 15 amino acids. This CDR3 reads CTSSPTLGGNSPLHF. The CDR3, as DNA: TGTACCAGCAGCCCGACCCTAGGTGGGAATTCACCCCTCCACTTT.

This clonotype was seen at least ten times. The chain joins TRBV6-1 to TRBJ2-3, with TRBD2 matching 11 bases. Germline V gene sequence: CDR1 MNHNS, CDR2 SASEGT. V was pared by 7 bases and J by 0 bases, with 6 bases of the junction left unmatched. CDR3 size: 16 residues. CDR3 bases: TGTGCCAGCAATTGGTTAGCGGGGGGGAGCACAGATACGCAGTATTTT. Residues: CASNWLAGGSTDTQYF.

This clonotype was detected ten times or more. The chain recombines TRBV28 with TRBJ2-5; D may be TRBD1 or TRBD2 (5 bases each). V lost 6 bases to trimming and J lost 9 bases, with 17 bases between them. The germline V gene has CDR1 MDHEN and CDR2 SYDVKM. CDR3 length: 13 residues. The CDR3 loop is CASSQPGQGAQYF. CDR3 DNA sequence: TGTGCCAGCAGCCAGCCGGGGCAAGGGGCCCAGTACTTC.

The rearrangement uses TRBV5-1 and TRBJ2-3, with D uncertain. The J call may be in error: the DNA end matches TRBJ1-5 better. Germline V CDR1 and CDR2: SGHRS, YFSETQ. The CDR3 consists of 14 residues. The CDR3 bases are TGCGCCAGCAGCTACCAGGCGGAAGTAGATACGCAGCATTTT. Residues: CASSYQAEVDTQHF.

This clonotype was seen many times. J is TRBJ1-1 and V is TRBV28; weak D call: TRBD1 (5 bases). CDR1 MDHEN and CDR2 SYDVKM come from the germline V gene. This CDR3 is 14 amino acids long. The V end lost 7 bases, the J end lost 11 bases, and 23 bases lay between the germline ends. CDR3 DNA: TGTGCCAGCACTTACCTCCGGGACCTCGGGACGGCTTTCTTT. Protein sequence: CASTYLRDLGTAFF.

With regard to this clonotype: Given a much more abundant clone one base away, this may be a read error. The rearrangement uses TRBV30 and TRBJ1-1; 7 bases match TRBD1. The CDR3 is made up of 12 amino acids. Germline values: CDR1 GTSNPN, CDR2 SVGIG (reference sequence). CDR3 region: CAWRQGNTEVFF. DNA of the CDR3: TGTGCCTGGAGACAGGGGAACACTGAAGTTTTCTTT.

The sample holds many counts of this clonotype. It is unclear where the CDR3 begins or ends on the DNA, so no DNA is shown, and the CDR3 is as TCRdb lists it. The chain employs TRBV29-1 and TRBJ2-3; TRBD2, the table's D call, was not compared with the DNA. Both ends counted, the CDR3 spans 16 residues. Germline V gives CDR1 SQVTM, CDR2 ANQGSEA. Here the CDR3 reads CSVGPGLAGGTDTQYF.

This clonotype was observed a handful of times. V and J are TRBV5-1 and TRBJ1-5; D is possibly TRBD1 (6 bases). This CDR3 region has 15 residues. V was pared by 2 bases and J by 4 bases, with 13 bases between. The germline CDR1 and CDR2 sequences are SGHRS and YFSETQ. DNA for the CDR3: TGCGCCAGCAGCTTCGGGATAGGGGGGAATCAGCCCCAGCATTTT. Its translation: CASSFGIGGNQPQHF.

The table lists this clonotype with many counts. The genes are TRBV29-1 and TRBJ2-7; D tentatively reads TRBD1 or TRBD2 (6 bases each). There are 15 residues in the CDR3. Trimming stripped 5 bases from V and 6 bases from J, with 23 bases between. Germline assignment: CDR1 SQVTM and CDR2 ANQGSEA. In DNA form, the CDR3 reads TGCAGCGTTAGGGACTGGACCTTAAAGGGGGGCGAGCAGTACTTC. Translated: CSVRDWTLKGGEQYF.

Turning to this clonotype: A much larger clone differs from this one at a single base, so this may be a read error. The gene calls are TRBV6-6 and TRBJ2-1; D possibly matches TRBD1 or TRBD2 (5 bases each). The germline V gene has CDR1 MNHNY and CDR2 SVGAGI (reference sequence). CDR3 length equals 13 residues. V lost 2 bases and J 8 bases, leaving 10 bases between the germline ends. CDR3 DNA: TGTGCCAGCAGTTACCGGATGGGGGATGAGCAGTTCTTC. It translates to CASSYRMGDEQFF.

The J gene is TRBJ1-1, the V gene TRBV28; D ambiguous. The length of the CDR3 is 15 residues. CDR1 MDHEN and CDR2 SYDVKM come from the germline V gene. Trimming removed 6 bases from V and 7 bases from J, with 21 bases in between. CDR3 loop: CASSPSVGRIIEAFF. Here the CDR3 DNA reads TGTGCCAGCAGCCCCTCGGTGGGCCGGATCATTGAAGCTTTCTTT.

This clonotype was counted ten times or more. Here the CDR3 DNA reads TGCGCCAGCAGTGAGTCCCTCAGGAGACACACTGAAGCTTTCTTT. This codes for CASSESLRRHTEAFF. The chain combines TRBV10-2 with TRBJ1-1; D remains ambiguous. The CDR3 is made up of 15 amino acids. Germline CDR1 reads WSHSY; CDR2 reads SAAADI. The ends were cut back, 0 bases at V and 3 bases at J, with 11 bases in the middle.

The chain couples TRBV7-2 to TRBJ2-1; D tentatively reads TRBD1 or TRBD2 (5 bases each). There are 13 residues in the CDR3. The ends were cut back, 2 bases at V and 12 bases at J, with 14 bases in the middle. Germline V gene sequence: CDR1 SGHTA, CDR2 FQGNSA. CDR3 sequence (DNA): TGTGCCAGCAGCTTATACAGGTTGAGGGGGCAGTTCTTC. Its translation is CASSLYRLRGQFF.

This clonotype turned up a few times. A single base separates this from a much larger clone, so it may be a read error. The chain recombines TRBV6-1 with TRBJ1-1; maybe TRBD1 (5 bases). CDR3 length: 16 residues. Germline assignment: CDR1 MNHNS and CDR2 SASEGT. Trimming removed 3 bases from V and 4 bases from J, with 18 bases in between. CDR3 protein: CASSDTATDGGTEAFF. The CDR3 coding sequence is TGTGCCAGCAGTGATACGGCCACCGATGGGGGCACTGAAGCTTTCTTT.

As for this clonotype: A much larger clone sits a single nucleotide away, making a read error possible. CDR3 sequence (DNA): TGCAGTACTCCCTTAGCGGGGGCCTACGAGCAGTACTTC. This encodes CSTPLAGAYEQYF. The gene calls are TRBV20-1 and TRBJ2-7, with TRBD2 matching over 9 bases. The trim removed 8 bases at V and 2 bases at J, leaving 7 bases unmatched. The CDR3 loop spans 13 amino acids. Germline V gene sequence: CDR1 DFQATT, CDR2 SNEGSKA (reference sequence).

Comments on this clonotype: Given the absence of the conserved phenylalanine or tryptophan at the CDR3 end, a read error is likely. V usage is TRBV11-2 and J usage is TRBJ2-1, with 8 bases matching TRBD1. Germline CDR1 reads SGHAT; CDR2 reads FQNNGV. The CDR3 has 11 amino acids. CDR3 sequence reads: CVSSLTGGQFL. In nucleotides, the CDR3 is TGTGTCAGCAGCTTAACAGGGGGTCAGTTCCTC.